The sequence of this T cell receptor (beta chain) was determined in a study of shared clonotypes between healthy human individuals. Study at large: Researchers drew samples from two women and a few men aged 18 to 49. Study-level findings and limits: Clonotypes not shared had lower generation probabilities than those common to all four donors.

Using immunoSEQ multiplex PCR, the repertoire was profiled, and TCRdb retains in-frame clones only, with some absent. The top ten clones hold 1.5% to 2% of a sample with around 2,000,000 clones, 93% of them seen once. CD45RO-negative cells were positively selected for CCR7, leaving out terminally differentiated effector memory CD45RA+ cells. Caucasian adults living in Nashville, Tennessee, provided all samples. The CDR3 length is 16 residues. The germline CDR1 and CDR2 sequences are MNHNY and SVGAGI (reference sequence). Between the trimmed V and J ends, which lost 10 bases and 5 bases, there was a span of 24 bases. On this clone itself: Its antigen is not known.

The receptor was isolated from a man aged 18 to 30 in good health. Some clones in this sample may be carry-over from other donors' samples. Material for sequencing was naive CD8+ T cells from PBMCs. The chain recombines TRBV6-6 with TRBJ1-5, with D hard to call. CDR3 bases: TGTGCCACCAATAAGGGAAGGGTCTCGTCTGATCAGCCCCAGCATTTT. Translated, it gives CATNKGRVSSDQPQHF.